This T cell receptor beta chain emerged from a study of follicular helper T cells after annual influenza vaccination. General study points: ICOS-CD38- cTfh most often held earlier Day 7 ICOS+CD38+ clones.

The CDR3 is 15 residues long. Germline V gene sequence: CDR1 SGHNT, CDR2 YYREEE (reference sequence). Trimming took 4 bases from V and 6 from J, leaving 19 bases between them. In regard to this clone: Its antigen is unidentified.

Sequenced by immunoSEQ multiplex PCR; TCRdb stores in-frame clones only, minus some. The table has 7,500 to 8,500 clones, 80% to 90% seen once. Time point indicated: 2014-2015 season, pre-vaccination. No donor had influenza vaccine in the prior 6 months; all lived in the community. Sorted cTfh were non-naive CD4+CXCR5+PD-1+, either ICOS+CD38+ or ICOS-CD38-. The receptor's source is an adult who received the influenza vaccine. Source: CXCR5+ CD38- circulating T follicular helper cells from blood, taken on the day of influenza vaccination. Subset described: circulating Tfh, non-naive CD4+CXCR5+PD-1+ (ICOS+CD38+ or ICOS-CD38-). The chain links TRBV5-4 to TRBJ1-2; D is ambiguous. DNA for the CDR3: TGTGCCAGCAGCCAATTCGGACTGAGAAGCGATGGCTACACCTTC. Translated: CASSQFGLRSDGYTF.